These T cell receptor beta chains were read from a single sample in a study of cytomegalovirus exposure and HLA in healthy donors. Clones were read by immunoSEQ multiplex PCR, and TCRdb kept only the in-frame ones, dropping some. The profile shows about 130,000 clones, about 8.5% of them singletons. What was sequenced was PBMCs. The source of these receptors is a man in his forties or fifties in good health and CMV-seronegative. Each CDR3 is given with its conserved first and last residue. A D gene is named only where the DNA matches it firmly. The size entry is marked missing in some rows and otherwise reads once, few, many or a size class.

>-|-|TRBJ2-7|TRBV7-9
TGTGCCAGCAGCTTAGACGGGGGCGAGCAGTACTTC
CASSLDGGEQYF
>-|TRBD1|TRBJ1-1|TRBV27
TGTGCCAGCAGTCCTGGGACAGGGTCGACTGAAGCTTTCTTT
CASSPGTGSTEAFF
>few|-|TRBJ2-3|TRBV11-2
TGTGCCAGCAGCTTAGACCTCCAGTCAGATACGCAGTATTTT
CASSLDLQSDTQYF
>few|-|TRBJ2-2|TRBV6-8
TGTGCCAGCAGACTACTAGATAGTCTTCCCGGGGAGCTGTTTTTT
CASRLLDSLPGELFF
>few|-|TRBJ1-2|TRBV5-1
TGCGCCAGCAGCTTGGGAGGAGGACGGGGGGCTGAAGGCTACACCTTC
CASSLGGGRGAEGYTF
>-|-|TRBJ1-2|TRBV7-3
TGTGCCAGCAGCTTATCCGGACTGGCGGAGGGCTACACCTTC
CASSLSGLAEGYTF
>few|TRBD1|TRBJ1-6|TRBV7-9
TGTGCCAGCAGCCCGGACAGGTGGGATAATTCACCCCTCCACTTT
CASSPDRWDNSPLHF
>-|TRBD2|TRBJ2-5|TRBV5-6
TGTGCCAGCAACCGACTAGCGGGGGACCAAGAGACCCAGTACTTC
CASNRLAGDQETQYF
>few|-|TRBJ1-2|TRBV5-6
TGTGCCAGCAGCCGGAGGGACCTCTTCTATGGCTACACCTTC
CASSRRDLFYGYTF
>few|-|TRBJ2-5|TRBV19
TGTGCCAGTAGCCAAACAGTGCAAGAGACCCAGTACTTC
CASSQTVQETQYF
>-|TRBD1|TRBJ2-3|TRBV7-3
TGTGCCAGCGTGGGTGACAGGGGGCTCTTCACAGATACGCAGTATTTT
CASVGDRGLFTDTQYF
>few|-|TRBJ1-2|TRBV11-2
TGTGCCAGCAGCTCCATGGGGCCCTCTGGCTACACCTTC
CASSSMGPSGYTF
>-|-|TRBJ1-3|TRBV6-5
TGTGCCAGCAGTTACAGGAGGAGCTCTGGAAACACCATATATTTT
CASSYRRSSGNTIYF
>few|-|TRBJ2-5|TRBV27
TGTGCCAGCAGTTTTGAGGCAGAAGAGACCCAGTACTTC
CASSFEAEETQYF
>few|TRBD1|TRBJ2-3|TRBV29-1
TGCAGCGCGACAGGGTACAAGGGGACAGATACGCAGTATTTT
CSATGYKGTDTQYF
>few|-|TRBJ1-5|TRBV21-1
TGTGCCAGCAGCAAAAAGATCGCGGGTATTCAGCCCCAGCATTTT
CASSKKIAGIQPQHF
>-|-|TRBJ2-7|TRBV15
TGTGCCACCAGCAGAAGCCGGGACATATCCTACGAGCAGTACTTC
CATSRSRDISYEQYF
>-|TRBD1|TRBJ1-1|TRBV5-1
TGCGCCAGCAGCAATACCGGGACAGGGAATCTTGAAGCTTTCTTT
CASSNTGTGNLEAFF
>-|-|TRBJ2-7|TRBV18
TGTGCCAGCTCACGATCGCAGGGGGAGGTCTACGAGCAGTACTTC
CASSRSQGEVYEQYF
>-|TRBD1|TRBJ1-5|TRBV19
TGTGCCAGTAGTACGACAGGGATTCAGCCCCAGCATTTT
CASSTTGIQPQHF
>-|-|TRBJ1-2|TRBV2
TGTGCCAGCAGTGTTCTTGGGCATGGCTACACCTTC
CASSVLGHGYTF
>-|-|TRBJ1-2|TRBV7-8
TGTGCCAGCAGCTTGGTAACAGGCAACTATGGCTACACCTTC
CASSLVTGNYGYTF
>few|-|TRBJ1-6|TRBV7-9
TGTGCCAGAAGAGTAGAACAGCTCGGGGGTTCACCCCTCCACTTT
CARRVEQLGGSPLHF
>-|-|TRBJ1-5|TRBV19
TGTGCCAGTAGTTCCGCAGGGAATAGCAATCAGCCCCAGCATTTT
CASSSAGNSNQPQHF
>-|-|TRBJ2-2|TRBV5-1
TGCGCCAGCAGCTCCCACAGGAACACCGGGGAGCTGTTTTTT
CASSSHRNTGELFF
>few|TRBD1|TRBJ2-7|TRBV5-5
TGTGCCAGCAGCTTGCGAATGGGACAGGACCACTACGAGCAGTACTTC
CASSLRMGQDHYEQYF
>-|TRBD1|TRBJ1-5|TRBV2
TGTGCCAGCAAGGGACAGGGGTTAGGTCAGCCCCAGCATTTT
CASKGQGLGQPQHF
>few|-|TRBJ2-1|TRBV11-2
TGTGCCAGCAGCTTAGCTAGCTCCTACAATGAGCAGTTCTTC
CASSLASSYNEQFF
>-|-|TRBJ1-1|TRBV19
TGTGCCAGTAGTATGAGGTCTATCGCTTACAACACTGAAGCTTTCTTT
CASSMRSIAYNTEAFF
>few|-|TRBJ2-7|TRBV14
TGTGCCAGCAGCCAGAGGGCTGGGGGCCACGAGCAGTACTTC
CASSQRAGGHEQYF
>-|-|TRBJ2-5|TRBV6-5
TGTGCCAGCAGTCAGGGAAGCCAAGAGACCCAGTACTTC
CASSQGSQETQYF
>-|-|TRBJ2-1|TRBV6-5
TGTGCCAGCAGTTACTCGGCCGCGGGGTCCTACAATGAGCAGTTCTTC
CASSYSAAGSYNEQFF
>few|-|TRBJ2-7|TRBV2
TGTGCCAGCAGACCAACTAGAGGCGAGCAGTACTTC
CASRPTRGEQYF
>many|TRBD2|TRBJ2-5|TRBV6-5
TGTGCCAGCAGGCGAAGCGGGGGGGAATGGGAGACCCAGTACTTC
CASRRSGGEWETQYF
>few|-|TRBJ2-2|TRBV6-5
TGTGCCAGCAGGACAACAGGGCCCGGGGAGCTGTTTTTT
CASRTTGPGELFF
>few|-|TRBJ1-2|TRBV6-5
TGTGCCAGCAGTTACTTGGGAACAGGGACCCAAAATGGCTACACCTTC
CASSYLGTGTQNGYTF
>-|TRBD2|TRBJ2-3|TRBV29-1
TGCAGCGTTGGCCTAGCGGGGGGACCTAGCACAGATACGCAGTATTTT
CSVGLAGGPSTDTQYF
>few|TRBD2|TRBJ2-3|TRBV5-1
TGCGCCAGCAGCGCCAGAGCGGGGGGACCAGATACGCAGTATTTT
CASSARAGGPDTQYF